These T cell receptor beta chains were read from a single sample in a study of blood T cell repertoires in COVID-19. The data were produced by immunoSEQ multiplex PCR, yet TCRdb's version contains in-frame clones alone and is incomplete. The repertoire holds around 200,000 clones, with roughly nine tenths as singletons. The specimen was PBMCs or T cells enriched from blood (not recorded which). These receptors all come from a woman aged 45-59 years in a cohort exposed to, infected with or recovered from COVID-19 (not recorded which). The CDR3 runs from the conserved cysteine through the conserved F or W. The order of the fields is J gene, D gene, V gene, clone size, CDR3 protein, CDR3 DNA. A D gene is named only where the DNA matches it firmly. Clone size, where shown, is once, few, many, or a class for clones that have expanded.

TRBJ1-2	NA	TRBV6-5	NA	CASSLTGRYGYTF	TGTGCCAGCAGCCTGACAGGACGCTATGGCTACACCTTC
TRBJ1-1	NA	TRBV4-3	NA	CASSLNPVGAANTEAFF	TGCGCCAGCAGCCTTAACCCCGTGGGGGCGGCGAACACTGAAGCTTTCTTT
TRBJ1-1	NA	TRBV29-1	NA	CSVYRVNTEAFF	TGCAGCGTGTACAGGGTTAACACTGAAGCTTTCTTT
TRBJ2-7	TRBD1	TRBV5-6	few	CASSDQGVGEQYF	TGTGCCAGCAGCGACCAGGGGGTCGGCGAGCAGTACTTC
TRBJ2-7	NA	TRBV3-1/TRBV3-2	NA	CASSQEGQYYEQYF	TGTGCCAGCAGCCAAGAAGGACAGTACTACGAGCAGTACTTC
TRBJ2-1	TRBD1	TRBV24-1	NA	CATNSGGQGNNEQFF	TGTGCCACCAACTCCGGGGGACAGGGAAACAATGAGCAGTTCTTC
TRBJ2-1	TRBD2	TRBV11-2	NA	CASSLESGGTTEQFF	TGTGCCAGCAGCTTAGAGAGCGGGGGTACCACTGAGCAGTTCTTC
TRBJ2-4	NA	TRBV9	NA	CASSVDPVGAKNIQYF	TGTGCCAGCAGCGTAGATCCCGTCGGGGCCAAAAACATTCAGTACTTC
TRBJ2-2	NA	TRBV4-1	NA	CASSQEAGATGELFF	TGCGCCAGCAGCCAAGAGGCGGGGGCCACCGGGGAGCTGTTTTTT
TRBJ2-2	NA	TRBV25-1	NA	CASRATGELFF	TGTGCCAGCAGAGCCACCGGGGAGCTGTTTTTT
TRBJ2-7	NA	TRBV9	NA	CASSVGPGGYEQYF	TGTGCCAGCAGCGTAGGTCCAGGGGGGTACGAGCAGTACTTC
TRBJ1-6	NA	TRBV24-1	NA	CATSDSRKGNSPLHF	TGTGCCACCAGTGATAGTAGGAAGGGGAATTCACCCCTCCACTTT
TRBJ1-2	NA	TRBV7-2	NA	CASSLVIYGYTF	TGTGCCAGCAGCTTAGTAATCTATGGCTACACCTTC
TRBJ1-1	NA	TRBV4-2	NA	CASSHPRGGTEAFF	TGTGCCAGCAGCCACCCGCGGGGGGGGACTGAAGCTTTCTTT
TRBJ2-1	NA	TRBV6-5	NA	CASSPERGPYNEQFF	TGTGCCAGCAGTCCAGAAAGGGGTCCCTACAATGAGCAGTTCTTC
TRBJ2-5	TRBD1	TRBV7-8	few	CASSFQGQPGETQYF	TGTGCCAGCAGCTTTCAGGGACAGCCTGGGGAGACCCAGTACTTC
TRBJ1-2	NA	TRBV5-1	NA	CASSPEQGSGYTF	TGCGCCAGCAGTCCTGAACAGGGATCGGGCTACACCTTC
TRBJ1-6	TRBD1	TRBV14	NA	CASSPRDRGLSSYNSPLHF	TGTGCCAGCAGCCCGCGGGACAGGGGGCTTTCGTCCTATAATTCACCCCTCCACTTT
TRBJ1-1	NA	TRBV19	NA	CASSDQSFNTEAFF	TGTGCCAGTAGTGATCAGTCCTTTAACACTGAAGCTTTCTTT
TRBJ1-1	NA	TRBV30	NA	CASRRGNTEAFF	TGTGCCAGTAGACGGGGGAACACTGAAGCTTTCTTT
TRBJ2-1	NA	TRBV2	few	CASSDEQDVIF	TGTGCCAGCAGTGACGAACAGGACGTGATCTTC
TRBJ1-5	NA	TRBV24-1	NA	CATSDIDQPQHF	TGTGCCACCAGTGACATAGATCAGCCCCAGCATTTT
TRBJ2-7	TRBD1	TRBV12-3/TRBV12-4	few	CASSPGTVYEQYF	TGTGCCAGCAGTCCCGGGACAGTCTACGAGCAGTACTTC
TRBJ1-1	NA	TRBV3-1/TRBV3-2	NA	CASSSGHVNTEAFF	TGTGCCAGCAGCTCGGGACACGTGAACACTGAAGCTTTCTTT
TRBJ1-4	TRBD1	TRBV7-9	NA	CASSGRGDRSEGSAEKLFF	TGTGCCAGCAGCGGCCGGGGGGACAGGTCTGAAGGATCGGCCGAAAAACTGTTTTTT
TRBJ1-2	NA	TRBV7-2	NA	CASSPKSRGGYTF	TGTGCCAGCAGCCCCAAGTCGCGTGGTGGCTACACCTTC
TRBJ2-6	NA	TRBV4-3	NA	CASSRSPGRRIGTGANVLTF	TGCGCCAGCAGCCGCAGCCCTGGACGGAGGATCGGGACTGGGGCCAACGTCCTGACTTTC
TRBJ1-2	NA	TRBV18	NA	CASSQTAKAPLIYGYTF	TGTGCCAGCTCACAGACAGCTAAGGCTCCCCTCATCTATGGCTACACCTTC
TRBJ2-3	TRBD2	TRBV9	NA	CASSVGAGGSDTQYF	TGTGCCAGCAGCGTAGGAGCGGGGGGCTCAGATACGCAGTATTTT
TRBJ2-7	TRBD2	TRBV24-1	NA	CATSPRGGSYEQYF	TGTGCCACCAGCCCCCGGGGAGGGTCCTACGAGCAGTACTTC
TRBJ1-6	TRBD1	TRBV6-5	NA	CASTWDRDLSPLHF	TGTGCCAGCACCTGGGACAGAGACCTTTCACCCCTCCACTTT
TRBJ2-7	TRBD2	TRBV30	NA	CAWSVGLAGGPYEQYF	TGTGCCTGGAGTGTTGGACTAGCGGGGGGGCCCTACGAGCAGTACTTC
TRBJ2-5	TRBD2	TRBV9	NA	CASSVLAGNQETQYF	TGTGCCAGCAGCGTACTAGCGGGGAACCAAGAGACCCAGTACTTC
TRBJ1-2	TRBD1	TRBV10-3	NA	CAISPTGPYGYTF	TGTGCCATTAGCCCGACAGGGCCGTATGGCTACACCTTC
TRBJ1-1	NA	TRBV7-5	NA	CARSLRRGKAFF	TGTGCCAGAAGCTTGAGGAGGGGCAAAGCTTTCTTT
TRBJ2-1	NA	TRBV12-3/TRBV12-4	NA	CASSLVPDNEQFF	TGTGCCAGCAGTTTAGTACCAGACAATGAGCAGTTCTTC
TRBJ2-7	TRBD1	TRBV11-2	NA	CASSLVGQGSYEQYF	TGTGCCAGCAGCTTAGTGGGACAGGGGAGCTACGAGCAGTACTTC
TRBJ1-2	NA	TRBV5-1	NA	CASSLMPGSNYGYTF	TGCGCCAGCAGCTTGATGCCAGGGTCTAACTATGGCTACACCTTC
TRBJ1-1	NA	TRBV19	NA	CASSPQRGTEAFF	TGTGCCAGTAGCCCCCAACGGGGCACTGAAGCTTTCTTT
TRBJ2-2	NA	TRBV6-5	NA	CAVRQEGTGELFF	TGTGCCGTACGGCAGGAGGGCACCGGGGAGCTGTTTTTT
TRBJ2-5	TRBD2	TRBV5-4	NA	CASSWTSGVFGETQYF	TGTGCCAGCAGCTGGACTAGCGGGGTTTTTGGGGAGACCCAGTACTTC
TRBJ2-3	TRBD1	TRBV10-3	NA	CAIKGAGTDTQYF	TGTGCCATCAAGGGGGCAGGCACAGATACGCAGTATTTT
TRBJ2-3	NA	TRBV9	NA	CASSGRGTDTQYF	TGTGCCAGCAGCGGCAGGGGCACAGATACGCAGTATTTT
TRBJ1-5	TRBD1	TRBV25-1	NA	CASRDRADQPQHF	TGTGCCAGCAGGGACAGGGCAGATCAGCCCCAGCATTTT
TRBJ2-7	NA	TRBV11-2	NA	CASSLEIGSYEQYF	TGTGCCAGCAGCTTAGAGATCGGGTCCTACGAGCAGTACTTC
TRBJ1-6	NA	TRBV9	few	CASSASPGGNSPLHF	TGTGCCAGCAGCGCGTCCCCGGGGGGGAATTCACCCCTCCACTTT
TRBJ2-3	NA	TRBV9	few	CASSVGHQITDTQYF	TGTGCCAGCAGCGTAGGACACCAGATCACAGATACGCAGTATTTT
TRBJ2-3	TRBD2	TRBV18	NA	CASSPRRGEGTTDTQYF	TGTGCCAGCTCACCGCGCCGGGGGGAGGGGACGACAGATACGCAGTATTTT